The sequence of this T cell receptor (beta chain) was determined in a study of blood T cells in healthy people across ages. Regarding the study as a whole: TCR beta diversity per million T cells fell roughly linearly with age.

The length of the CDR3 is 17 residues. CDR1 is SGHRS, CDR2 YFSETQ, per germline. V gave up 4 bases and J gave up 4 bases, with 20 bases separating them. With a J-beta primer mix and a sample-barcoded 5' primer, a second PCR ran about 6 to 11 cycles. A 12-random-nucleotide template-switch adaptor tagged each cDNA molecule. Each CDR3 protein is one row after TCRdb ran MiXCR on the 5' RACE reads. The sample consists of about 1.4 million distinct CDR3 sequences, approximately 59% of them appearing once. Of note for this clonotype: As yet, its antigen is unknown.

Source material: blood. The chain employs TRBV5-1 and TRBJ2-2; D uncertain. The origin of this receptor is a man between 18 and 29 years old in good health. The CDR3 spells CASSQEAATLGTGELFF. DNA of the CDR3: TGCGCCAGCAGCCAAGAAGCTGCCACCTTAGGCACCGGGGAGCTGTTTTTT.